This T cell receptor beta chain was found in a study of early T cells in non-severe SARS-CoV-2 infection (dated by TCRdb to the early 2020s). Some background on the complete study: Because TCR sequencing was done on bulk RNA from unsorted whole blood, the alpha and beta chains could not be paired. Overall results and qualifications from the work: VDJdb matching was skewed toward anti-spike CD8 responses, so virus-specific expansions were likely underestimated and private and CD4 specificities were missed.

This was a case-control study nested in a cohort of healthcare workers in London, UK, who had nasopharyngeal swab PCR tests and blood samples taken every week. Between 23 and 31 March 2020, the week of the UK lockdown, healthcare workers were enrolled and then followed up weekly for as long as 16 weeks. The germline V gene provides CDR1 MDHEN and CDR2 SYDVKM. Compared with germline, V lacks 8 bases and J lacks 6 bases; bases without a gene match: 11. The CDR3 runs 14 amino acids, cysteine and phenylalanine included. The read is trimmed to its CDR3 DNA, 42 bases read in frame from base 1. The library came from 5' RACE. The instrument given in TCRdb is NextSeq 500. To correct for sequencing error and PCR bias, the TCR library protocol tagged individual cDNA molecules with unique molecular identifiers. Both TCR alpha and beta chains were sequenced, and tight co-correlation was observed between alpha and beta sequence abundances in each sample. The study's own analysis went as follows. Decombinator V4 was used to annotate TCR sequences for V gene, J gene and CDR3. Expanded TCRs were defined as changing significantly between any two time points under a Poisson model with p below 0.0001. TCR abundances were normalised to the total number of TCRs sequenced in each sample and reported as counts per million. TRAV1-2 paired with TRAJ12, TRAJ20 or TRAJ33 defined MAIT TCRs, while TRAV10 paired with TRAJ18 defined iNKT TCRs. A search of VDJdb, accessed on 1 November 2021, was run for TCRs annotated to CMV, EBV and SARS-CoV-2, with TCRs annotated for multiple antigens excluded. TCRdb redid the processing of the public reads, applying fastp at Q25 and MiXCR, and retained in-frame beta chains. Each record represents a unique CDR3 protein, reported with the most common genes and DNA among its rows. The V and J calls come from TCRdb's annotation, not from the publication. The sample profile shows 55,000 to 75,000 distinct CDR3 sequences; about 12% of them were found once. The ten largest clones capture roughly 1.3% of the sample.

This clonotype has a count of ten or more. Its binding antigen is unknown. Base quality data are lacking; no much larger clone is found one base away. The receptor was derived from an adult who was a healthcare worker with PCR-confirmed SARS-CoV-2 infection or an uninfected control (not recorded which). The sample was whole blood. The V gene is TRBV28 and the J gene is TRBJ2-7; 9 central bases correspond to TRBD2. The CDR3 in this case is CASGLGGRASEQYF. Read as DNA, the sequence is TGTGCCAGCGGGCTCGGCGGGAGGGCCAGCGAGCAGTACTTC.